Below, 11 T cell receptor beta chains from the same sample are listed, as sequenced in a study of T cell responses to AZD1222 COVID-19 vaccine. Produced via immunoSEQ multiplex PCR; TCRdb's table is partial and in-frame only. The sample contains 150,000 to 200,000 clones, around 94% of which appear only once. Sequences were derived from peripheral blood, sampled on day 0 of AZD1222 vaccination. The receptors were sampled from an adult in good health.

This sequence joins TRBV19 and TRBJ2-2; possibly TRBD2 for D (6 bases). From germline, CDR1 is LNHDA and CDR2 SQIVND (reference sequence). Trimming cost V 6 bases and J 1 base, with 18 bases left between them. This CDR3 comprises 17 residues. The CDR3 protein is CASRIGGIVGNTGELFF. The CDR3 DNA sequence: TGTGCCAGTAGGATTGGAGGGATCGTGGGGAACACCGGGGAGCTGTTTTTT.

The gene calls are TRBV7-9 and TRBJ1-4, with a possible D match to TRBD1 (6 bases). The germline CDR1 and CDR2 sequences are SEHNR and FQNEAQ (reference sequence). The germline V and J ends were trimmed by 2 bases and 8 bases, with 18 bases remaining between them. The CDR3 is 16 residues long. The chain's CDR3 is CASSLLFWGLEEKLFF. CDR3 DNA: TGTGCCAGCAGCTTATTATTTTGGGGGCTCGAAGAAAAACTGTTTTTT.

This chain joins TRBV5-5 and TRBJ2-1; unclear D gene. The germline V and J ends were trimmed by 2 bases and 0 bases, with 6 bases remaining between them. Germline assignment: CDR1 SGHKS and CDR2 YYEKEE (reference sequence). The CDR3 length is 14 residues. The CDR3 protein is CASSFTSSYNEQFF. CDR3 bases: TGTGCCAGCAGCTTCACCAGCTCCTACAATGAGCAGTTCTTC. Drawing the rest from reference TRBV5-5 and TRBJ2-1, the complete variable domain is DAGVTQSPTHLIKTRGQQVTLRCSPISGHKSVSWYQQVLGQGPQFIFQYYEKEERGRGNFPDRFSARQFPNYSSELNVNALLLGDSALYLCASSFTSSYNEQFFGPGTRLTVL.

The V and J genes are TRBV19 and TRBJ1-3, with no clear D. The CDR3 runs 15 residues. Germline CDR1 reads LNHDA; CDR2 reads SQIVND (reference sequence). V was clipped by 4 bases and J by 1 base, with 11 bases between them. CDR3 nucleotides: TGTGCCAGTAGTAGGAGGGAGGCGTCTGGAAACACCATATATTTT. Its translation: CASSRREASGNTIYF. The entire variable domain, with the rest obtained from reference TRBV19 and TRBJ1-3, is as follows: DGGITQSPKYLFRKEGQNVTLSCEQNLNHDAMYWYRQDPGQGLRLIYYSQIVNDFQKGDIAEGYSVSREKKESFPLTVTSAQKNPTAFYLCASSRREASGNTIYFGEGSWLTVV.

V and J are TRBV2 and TRBJ1-1; unclear D gene. The germline V and J ends were trimmed by 8 bases and 11 bases, with 15 bases remaining between them. The CDR3 is 11 amino acids. In germline, CDR1 is SNHLY, CDR2 FYNNEI. For the CDR3, the DNA is TGTGCCAGCGATGCCCAAGAGACGGCTTTCTTT. Its translation: CASDAQETAFF.

V usage is TRBV4-1 and J usage is TRBJ1-5; the D is unclear. The V end lost 5 bases, the J end lost 7 bases, and 18 bases lay between the germline ends. CDR1 and CDR2 (germline): MGHRA, YSYEKL. This CDR3 is built from 15 residues. The CDR3 loop is CASSSEPGSGQPQHF. The CDR3 DNA reads as TGCGCCAGCAGCAGCGAGCCGGGCTCGGGACAGCCCCAGCATTTT.

The DNA for the CDR3 is TGTGCCAGCAGGCCCGACGGTTATGGCTACACCTTC. Its protein product is CASRPDGYGYTF. The chain combines TRBV7-9 with TRBJ1-2; D not resolved. There are 12 residues in the CDR3. Germline CDR1 is SEHNR and CDR2 is FQNEAQ (reference sequence). Trimming left V 6 bases short and J 5 bases short, with 10 bases between.

The V call is TRBV19, the J call TRBJ2-7, with D possibly TRBD2 on 6 matching bases. The CDR3 has 15 amino acids. CDR1 is LNHDA, CDR2 SQIVND, per germline (reference sequence). V was trimmed by 3 bases and J by 3 bases, leaving 15 bases between them. CDR3 in amino acids: CASSIGGMGIYEQYF. The CDR3 bases are TGTGCCAGTAGTATCGGCGGGATGGGGATCTACGAGCAGTACTTC.

This clone was seen more than once but under ten times. This CDR3 reads CATSRGGQGYQETQYF. In DNA, the CDR3 is TGTGCCACCAGCAGAGGGGGACAGGGGTACCAAGAGACCCAGTACTTC. This chain connects TRBV15 to TRBJ2-5; TRBD1 agrees at 10 bases. J lost 0 bases, V lost 1 base, and 2 bases had no gene match. Germline-derived CDR1 and CDR2 are LNHNV and YYDKDF (reference sequence). The CDR3 is made up of 16 amino acids.

The chain links TRBV11-2 to TRBJ2-7; D is ambiguous. V was trimmed by 1 base and J by 1 base, leaving 8 bases between them. This CDR3 is built from 14 residues. Germline loops: CDR1 SGHAT, CDR2 FQNNGV. The DNA for the CDR3 is TGTGCCAGCAGCTTAGGCTCTAGATCCTACGAGCAGTACTTC. It yields the protein CASSLGSRSYEQYF.

This chain links TRBV9 with TRBJ1-6; maybe TRBD1 (5 bases). The CDR3 spans 14 residues. V was cut by 5 bases and J by 10 bases, with 16 bases left in between. CDR1 and CDR2 from the germline V gene are SGDLS and YYNGEE. CDR3 nucleotide sequence: TGTGCCAGCAGTTCAGGGTTAGTGGGGTCACCCCTCCACTTT. Translating it yields CASSSGLVGSPLHF.